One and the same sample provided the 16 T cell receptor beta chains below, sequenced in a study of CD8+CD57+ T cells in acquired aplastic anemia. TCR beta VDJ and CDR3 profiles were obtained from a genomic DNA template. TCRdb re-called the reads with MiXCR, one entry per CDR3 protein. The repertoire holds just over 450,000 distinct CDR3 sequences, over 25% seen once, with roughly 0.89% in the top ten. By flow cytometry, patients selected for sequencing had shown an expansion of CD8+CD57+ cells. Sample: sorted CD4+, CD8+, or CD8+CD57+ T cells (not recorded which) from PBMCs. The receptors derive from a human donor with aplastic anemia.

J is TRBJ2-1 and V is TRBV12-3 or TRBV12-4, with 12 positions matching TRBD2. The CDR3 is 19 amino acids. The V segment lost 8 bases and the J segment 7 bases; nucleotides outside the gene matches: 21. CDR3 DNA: TGTGCCAGCCGGCGCACTACTGGGATGCTAGCGGGGGGGAGGAATGAGCAGTTCTTC. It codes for CASRRTTGMLAGGRNEQFF.

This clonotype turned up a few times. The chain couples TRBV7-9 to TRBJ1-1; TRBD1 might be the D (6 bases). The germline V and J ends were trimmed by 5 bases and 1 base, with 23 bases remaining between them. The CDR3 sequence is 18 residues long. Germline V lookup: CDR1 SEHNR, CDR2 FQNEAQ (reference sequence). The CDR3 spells CASSPRGTTGFSNTEAFF. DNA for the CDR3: TGTGCCAGCAGCCCAAGAGGTACGACAGGCTTTTCGAACACTGAAGCTTTCTTT.

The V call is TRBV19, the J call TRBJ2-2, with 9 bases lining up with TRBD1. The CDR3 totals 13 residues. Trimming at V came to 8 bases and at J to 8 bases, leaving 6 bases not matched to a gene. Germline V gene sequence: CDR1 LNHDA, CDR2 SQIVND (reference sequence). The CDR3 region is CASRRQGEGELFF. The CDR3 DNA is TGTGCCAGTCGACGACAGGGGGAGGGGGAGCTGTTTTTT.

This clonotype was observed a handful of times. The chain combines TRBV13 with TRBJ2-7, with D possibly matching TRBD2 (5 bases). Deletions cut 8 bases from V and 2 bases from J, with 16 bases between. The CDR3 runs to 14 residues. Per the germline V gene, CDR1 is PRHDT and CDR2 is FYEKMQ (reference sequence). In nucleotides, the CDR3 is TGTGCCAGCCGGCGGGCCAGCGGACCCTACGAGCAGTACTTC. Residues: CASRRASGPYEQYF.

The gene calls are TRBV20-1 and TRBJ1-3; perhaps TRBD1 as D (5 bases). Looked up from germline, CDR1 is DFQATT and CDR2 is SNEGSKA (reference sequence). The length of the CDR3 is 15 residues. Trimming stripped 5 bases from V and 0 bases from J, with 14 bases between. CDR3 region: CSAAPGLSSGNTIYF. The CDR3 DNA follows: TGCAGTGCTGCTCCGGGACTGAGCTCTGGAAACACCATATATTTT.

CDR3 DNA: TGCGCCAGCAAGGACACCTCTAACTATGGCTACACCTTC. This sequence encodes CASKDTSNYGYTF. This sequence joins TRBV5-1 and TRBJ1-2, with TRBD1 as a possible D gene (5 bases). The CDR3 extends over 13 amino acids. V was pared by 6 bases and J by 0 bases, with 9 bases between. Germline V CDR1 and CDR2: SGHRS, YFSETQ. Looking up the rest from reference TRBV5-1 and TRBJ1-2 gives the full variable domain: KAGVTQTPRYLIKTRGQQVTLSCSPISGHRSVSWYQQTPGQGLQFLFEYFSETQRNKGNFPGRFSGRQFSNSRSEMNVSTLELGDSALYLCASKDTSNYGYTFGSGTRLTVV.

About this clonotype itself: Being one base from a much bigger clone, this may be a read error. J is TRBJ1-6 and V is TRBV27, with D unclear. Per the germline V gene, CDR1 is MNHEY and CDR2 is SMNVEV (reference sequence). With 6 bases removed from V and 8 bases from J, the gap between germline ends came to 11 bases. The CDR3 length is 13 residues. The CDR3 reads CASRLQTDSPLHF. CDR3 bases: TGTGCCAGCAGGTTACAGACGGATTCACCCCTCCACTTT.

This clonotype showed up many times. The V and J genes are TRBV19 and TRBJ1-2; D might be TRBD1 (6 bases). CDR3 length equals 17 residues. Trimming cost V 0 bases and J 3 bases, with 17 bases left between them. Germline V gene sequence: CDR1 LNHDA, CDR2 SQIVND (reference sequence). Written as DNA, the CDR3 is TGTGCCAGTAGTATAGAGGCTAGAGGGACACCCCACTATGGCTACACCTTC. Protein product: CASSIEARGTPHYGYTF. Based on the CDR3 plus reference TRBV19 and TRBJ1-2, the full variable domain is DGGITQSPKYLFRKEGQNVTLSCEQNLNHDAMYWYRQDPGQGLRLIYYSQIVNDFQKGDIAEGYSVSREKKESFPLTVTSAQKNPTAFYLCASSIEARGTPHYGYTFGSGTRLTVV.

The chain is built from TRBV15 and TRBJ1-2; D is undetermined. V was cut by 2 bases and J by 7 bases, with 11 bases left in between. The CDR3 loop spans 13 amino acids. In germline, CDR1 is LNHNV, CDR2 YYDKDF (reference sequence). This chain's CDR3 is CATSRRGRCGYTF. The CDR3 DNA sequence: TGTGCCACCAGCAGAAGAGGTCGGTGTGGCTACACCTTC.

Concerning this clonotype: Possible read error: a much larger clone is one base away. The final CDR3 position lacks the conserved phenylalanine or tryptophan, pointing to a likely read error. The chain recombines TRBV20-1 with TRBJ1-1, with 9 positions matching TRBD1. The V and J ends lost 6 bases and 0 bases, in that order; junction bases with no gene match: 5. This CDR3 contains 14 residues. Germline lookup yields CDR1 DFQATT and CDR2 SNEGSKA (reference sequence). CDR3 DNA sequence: TGCAGTGCCAGAAGGGACAGGGTGAACACTGAAGCTTTCTTG. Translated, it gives CSARRDRVNTEAFL.

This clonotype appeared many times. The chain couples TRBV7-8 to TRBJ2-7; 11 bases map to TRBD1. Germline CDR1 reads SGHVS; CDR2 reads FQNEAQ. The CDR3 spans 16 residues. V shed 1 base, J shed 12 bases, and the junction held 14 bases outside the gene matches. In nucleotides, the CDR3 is TGTGCCAGCAGCTTAGTCCGCGGGACAGGGGGAGCGGAGTCGTACTTC. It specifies CASSLVRGTGGAESYF.

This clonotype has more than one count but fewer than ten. Here the CDR3 DNA reads TGCGCCAGCAGCCGCCAAACTAGCGCAGGCTCCTACAATGAGCAGTTCTTC. This codes for CASSRQTSAGSYNEQFF. This chain connects TRBV4-1 to TRBJ2-1; TRBD2 matches 7 bases. The V segment lost 4 bases and the J segment 0 bases; nucleotides outside the gene matches: 9. CDR1 and CDR2 (germline): MGHRA, YSYEKL. CDR3 size: 17 residues.

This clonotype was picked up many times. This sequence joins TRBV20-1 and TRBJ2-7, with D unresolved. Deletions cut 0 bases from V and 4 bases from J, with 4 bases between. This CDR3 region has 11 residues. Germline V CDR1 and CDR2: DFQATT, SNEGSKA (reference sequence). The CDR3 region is CSARDGYEQYF. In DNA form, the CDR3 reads TGCAGTGCTAGAGATGGATACGAGCAGTACTTC.

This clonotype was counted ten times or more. In DNA form, the CDR3 reads TGTGCCAGTAGTCCGGGACAACCGGATACGCAGTATTTT. As protein: CASSPGQPDTQYF. This chain links TRBV19 with TRBJ2-3; a possible D gene is TRBD1 (6 bases). The CDR3 has 13 amino acids. The germline V gene has CDR1 LNHDA and CDR2 SQIVND (reference sequence). V was pared by 5 bases and J by 6 bases, with 12 bases between. Full variable domain (outside the CDR3, taken from reference TRBV19 and TRBJ2-3): DGGITQSPKYLFRKEGQNVTLSCEQNLNHDAMYWYRQDPGQGLRLIYYSQIVNDFQKGDIAEGYSVSREKKESFPLTVTSAQKNPTAFYLCASSPGQPDTQYFGPGTRLTVL.

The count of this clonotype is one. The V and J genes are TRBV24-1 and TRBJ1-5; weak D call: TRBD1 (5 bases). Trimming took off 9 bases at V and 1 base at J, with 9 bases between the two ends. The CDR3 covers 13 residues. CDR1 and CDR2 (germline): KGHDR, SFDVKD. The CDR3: CATGAGSNQPQHF. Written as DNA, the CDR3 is TGTGCCACCGGGGCCGGGAGCAATCAGCCCCAGCATTTT.

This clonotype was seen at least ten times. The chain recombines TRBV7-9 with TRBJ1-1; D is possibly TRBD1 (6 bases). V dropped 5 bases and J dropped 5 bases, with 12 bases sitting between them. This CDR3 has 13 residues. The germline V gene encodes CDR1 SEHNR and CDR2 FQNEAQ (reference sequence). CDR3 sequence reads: CASSPQGGTEAFF. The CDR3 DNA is TGTGCCAGCAGCCCTCAAGGGGGAACTGAAGCTTTCTTT.